The 21 T cell receptor beta chains below all came from one sample that was sequenced in a study of Ad26.COV2.S vaccination and SARS-CoV-2 variants. Here immunoSEQ multiplex PCR was the method, and the copy in TCRdb shows in-frame clones only, minus some. The sample shows some 320,000 clones, just under 85% of them seen only once. Treatment here: roughly 20 received Ad26.COV2.S at low or high dose, single or two shots; five or six received placebo; per-sample allocation not given. It was on day 63 after the first vaccine or placebo injection that samples were taken. The sample was peripheral blood, taken in a trial of Ad26.COV2.S vaccine versus placebo. These receptors were collected from a person aged 18-65 years who received the Ad26.COV2.S COVID-19 vaccine or a placebo.

This chain links TRBV5-4 with TRBJ2-5; 10 nucleotides match TRBD2. J was trimmed by 5 bases and V by 2 bases; bases with no gene match: 3. The length of the CDR3 is 14 residues. Germline-derived CDR1 and CDR2 are SGHNT and YYREEE (reference sequence). Here the CDR3 reads CASSFDSGRETQYF. In nucleotides, the CDR3 is TGTGCCAGCAGCTTCGATAGCGGGAGGGAGACCCAGTACTTC. Combining the CDR3 with reference TRBV5-4 and TRBJ2-5 gives the whole variable domain ETGVTQSPTHLIKTRGQQVTLRCSSQSGHNTVSWYQQALGQGPQFIFQYYREEENGRGNFPPRFSGLQFPNYSSELNVNALELDDSALYLCASSFDSGRETQYFGPGTRLLVL.

CDR3 sequence: CASSLESGTVTGELFF. Written as DNA, the CDR3 is TGCGCCAGCAGCTTGGAATCGGGGACAGTTACCGGGGAGCTGTTTTTT. The rearrangement links TRBV5-1 to TRBJ2-2; TRBD1 matches at 7 bases. The V gene end was trimmed by 0 bases and the J gene end by 5 bases; junction bases not matched to a gene: 7. Germline values: CDR1 SGHRS, CDR2 YFSETQ. This CDR3 has 16 residues.

This chain joins TRBV4-2 and TRBJ2-7; 9 nucleotides match TRBD1. The trim removed 4 bases at V and 2 bases at J, leaving 6 bases unmatched. The germline V gene has CDR1 LGHNA and CDR2 YNFKEQ. This CDR3 comprises 15 residues. In DNA form, the CDR3 reads TGTGCCAGCAGCCTCTCGGGACAGGGACCCTACGAGCAGTACTTC. Its translation is CASSLSGQGPYEQYF.

The chain carries TRBV7-2 and TRBJ1-2, with no clear D. In germline, CDR1 is SGHTA, CDR2 FQGNSA. Trimming shortened V by 5 bases and J by 3 bases, and 7 bases separated the two germline ends. This CDR3 region has 12 residues. CDR3 in DNA: TGTGCCAGCAGCCCCGGTTACTATGGCTACACCTTC. Encoded protein: CASSPGYYGYTF. Drawing the rest from reference TRBV7-2 and TRBJ1-2, the complete variable domain is GAGVSQSPSNKVTEKGKDVELRCDPISGHTALYWYRQSLGQGLEFLIYFQGNSAPDKSGLPSDRFSAERTGGSVSTLTIQRTQQEDSAVYLCASSPGYYGYTFGSGTRLTVV.

This sequence joins TRBV6-5 and TRBJ1-2, with D tentatively TRBD1 (5 bases). Trimming removed 2 bases at V and 4 bases at J, with 8 bases between. From germline, CDR1 is MNHEY and CDR2 SVGAGI. The CDR3 sequence is 13 residues long. The CDR3 nucleotides read TGTGCCAGCAGTTACGGGGCCACCTATGGCTACACCTTC. Its translation: CASSYGATYGYTF.

This clone was seen a few times. V is TRBV4-2 and J is TRBJ2-7; D unclear. The germline V and J ends were trimmed by 1 base and 4 bases, with 8 bases remaining between them. The length of the CDR3 is 13 residues. Germline lookup yields CDR1 LGHNA and CDR2 YNFKEQ. DNA for the CDR3: TGTGCCAGCAGCCAAGTCGCGGCGTACGAGCAGTACTTC. Translation gives CASSQVAAYEQYF.

This clone was counted only a few times. The genes are TRBV5-1 and TRBJ2-7; TRBD1 aligns across 7 bases. This CDR3 has 15 amino acids. The V and J ends lost 3 bases and 1 base, in that order; junction bases with no gene match: 7. The germline CDR1 and CDR2 sequences are SGHRS and YFSETQ. In nucleotides, the CDR3 is TGCGCCAGCAGCTCCGACCCGACAGGGTCCTACGAGCAGTACTTC. Translating gives CASSSDPTGSYEQYF.

The chain recombines TRBV4-2 with TRBJ1-1; possibly TRBD1 for D (6 bases). Trimming removed 5 bases from V and 5 bases from J, with 12 bases in between. CDR3 length equals 13 residues. CDR1 and CDR2 from the germline V gene are LGHNA and YNFKEQ. This CDR3 reads CASSSKGDTEAFF. DNA for the CDR3: TGTGCCAGCAGCTCTAAGGGGGATACTGAAGCTTTCTTT.

This chain uses TRBV19 with TRBJ1-5, with 8 bases identical to TRBD1. Germline loops: CDR1 LNHDA, CDR2 SQIVND (reference sequence). The CDR3 runs 18 residues. J was trimmed by 1 base and V by 5 bases; bases with no gene match: 13. CDR3 DNA: TGTGCCAGTAGTTTCCCCCCGGGACAGGTAAGGAGCAATCAGCCCCAGCATTTT. Its translation is CASSFPPGQVRSNQPQHF.

The V gene is TRBV3-1 (or the pseudogene TRBV3-2), the J gene TRBJ1-4; TRBD1 is a possible D gene (6 bases). V dropped 5 bases and J dropped 6 bases, with 16 bases sitting between them. The CDR3 is 15 residues long. Germline V CDR1 and CDR2: LGHDT, YNNKEL (reference sequence). CDR3 amino acids: CASSETGQWDEKLFF. The CDR3 region has the DNA TGTGCCAGCAGCGAGACTGGACAGTGGGATGAAAAACTGTTTTTT.

The V call is TRBV12-3 or TRBV12-4, the J call TRBJ1-2, with D maybe TRBD1 (5 bases). V shed 6 bases and J shed 4 bases, with 12 bases lying between them. The CDR3 spans 13 residues. The CDR3 region is CASSPPGGYGYTF. In DNA, the CDR3 is TGTGCCAGCAGCCCCCCGGGGGGCTATGGCTACACCTTC.

The chain is built from TRBV10-3 and TRBJ1-1; 10 bases agree with TRBD1. With V trimmed by 4 bases and J by 0 bases, 5 bases remained unmatched. CDR1 ENHRY and CDR2 SYGVKD come from the germline V gene. The CDR3 covers 16 residues. The chain's CDR3 is CAISAGQGRLNTEAFF. CDR3 sequence (DNA): TGTGCCATCAGTGCGGGACAGGGGCGATTGAACACTGAAGCTTTCTTT.

There are a few counts of this clone. The same CDR3 arises from other DNA sequences in this sample as well. The rearrangement uses TRBV5-4 and TRBJ2-3; D possibly corresponds to TRBD1 (5 bases). V shed 2 bases and J shed 0 bases, with 7 bases lying between them. The CDR3 sequence is 14 residues long. Germline V gene data show CDR1 as SGHNT and CDR2 as YYREEE (reference sequence). The CDR3 DNA follows: TGTGCCAGCAGCTTCCCAGGGAGCACAGATACGCAGTATTTT. Its protein product is CASSFPGSTDTQYF.

This clone is a singleton in its sample. The chain uses TRBV7-6 and TRBJ2-5; 9 positions agree with TRBD1. Per the germline V gene, CDR1 is SGHVS and CDR2 is FNYEAQ. There are 15 residues in the CDR3. V trimming: 3 bases; J trimming: 4 bases; junction bases outside the gene matches: 6. CDR3 sequence reads: CASSFGDRAAETQYF. The CDR3, as DNA: TGTGCCAGCAGCTTCGGGGACAGGGCGGCAGAGACCCAGTACTTC.

This chain joins TRBV6-2 or TRBV6-3 and TRBJ2-5, with a weak D call TRBD1 (5 bases). V was cut by 5 bases and J by 6 bases, with 10 bases left in between. CDR1 and CDR2 from the germline V gene are MNHEY and SVGEGT. This CDR3 is 12 amino acids long. CDR3 nucleotide sequence: TGTGCCAGCAGTCAGGACATCCAGACCCAGTACTTC. It specifies CASSQDIQTQYF.

V usage is TRBV7-3 and J usage is TRBJ2-2; the match to TRBD2 covers 10 bases. CDR3 size: 16 residues. Per germline, CDR1 SGHTA and CDR2 FQGTGA. Germline trimming cut 2 bases from V and 4 bases from J; bases unmatched to any gene: 4. For the CDR3, the DNA is TGTGCCAGCAGCTTATTCATAGCGGGGGGCACCGGGGAGCTGTTTTTT. As protein: CASSLFIAGGTGELFF.

This clone was observed a handful of times. At the DNA level, this CDR3 is encoded by other sequences in the same sample as well. The rearrangement uses TRBV19 and TRBJ1-5, with a tentative D call TRBD1 (5 bases). V lost 3 bases and J lost 4, with 10 bases in between. Germline V gene sequence: CDR1 LNHDA, CDR2 SQIVND (reference sequence). There are 14 residues in the CDR3. CDR3 sequence (DNA): TGTGCCAGTAGTATTACGGGGGGAAATCAGCCCCAGCATTTT. Residues: CASSITGGNQPQHF.

The J gene is TRBJ1-6, the V gene TRBV2, with D maybe TRBD1 (6 bases). This CDR3 region has 14 residues. Germline values: CDR1 SNHLY, CDR2 FYNNEI. CDR3 coding DNA: TGTGTCCCACAAGCAGGGGACTATAATTCACCCCTCCACTTT. Translating it yields CVPQAGDYNSPLHF.

The V gene is TRBV5-1, the J gene TRBJ2-1; a weak D match, TRBD1 (5 bases). Trimming took off 6 bases at V and 1 base at J, with 11 bases between the two ends. The CDR3 loop spans 14 amino acids. Germline CDR1 reads SGHRS; CDR2 reads YFSETQ. The CDR3 region is CASTTDSSYNEQFF. The CDR3 DNA is TGCGCCAGCACGACTGACAGTTCCTACAATGAGCAGTTCTTC.

The chain is built from TRBV27 and TRBJ2-1, with D possibly TRBD1 on 5 matching bases. Trimming removed 6 bases from V and 0 bases from J, with 12 bases in between. The CDR3 consists of 15 residues. The germline V gene has CDR1 MNHEY and CDR2 SMNVEV (reference sequence). CDR3 in amino acids: CASSPYQGSYNEQFF. CDR3 sequence (DNA): TGTGCCAGCAGCCCCTATCAGGGCTCCTACAATGAGCAGTTCTTC.

This rearrangement joins TRBV4-2 to TRBJ2-5; 8 bases are shared with TRBD1. CDR1 is LGHNA, CDR2 YNFKEQ, per germline. J gave up 2 bases and V 0 bases, and 8 bases lay outside the gene matches. CDR3 length: 17 amino acids. This CDR3 reads CASSQDQNRDRQETQYF. Written as DNA, the CDR3 is TGTGCCAGCAGCCAAGACCAAAACAGGGACAGGCAAGAGACCCAGTACTTC.